The 25 T cell receptor beta chains below all came from one sample that was sequenced in a study of CD8 T cells in Susac syndrome. An amount of RNA that ranged from roughly 0.45 to 1 ug was reverse transcribed with random hexamers. TCRdb analysed the immunoSEQ multiplex PCR reads with MiXCR anew, one entry per CDR3 protein. The sample yields around 110,000 distinct CDR3 sequences, under 96% seen once. Input material: CD4+ T cells from PBMCs. The receptors originated from a human donor with Susac syndrome.

The genes are TRBV5-1 and TRBJ2-5; 9 bases map to TRBD1. V shed 4 bases and J 0 bases; nucleotides not matched to a gene: 4. The CDR3 loop spans 15 amino acids. Per the germline V gene, CDR1 is SGHRS and CDR2 is YFSETQ. The CDR3 DNA reads as TGCGCCAGCAGCAGAAGGACAGGGGACCAAGAGACCCAGTACTTC. Translating it yields CASSRRTGDQETQYF.

This clonotype is a singleton in its sample. The chain uses TRBV28 and TRBJ2-5; 7 nucleotides match TRBD1. The CDR3 is 15 amino acids. Looked up from germline, CDR1 is MDHEN and CDR2 is SYDVKM. V lost 6 bases to trimming and J lost 1 base; unmatched junction nucleotides: 8. This CDR3 reads CASRTFSGGQETQYF. In DNA, the CDR3 is TGTGCCAGCAGAACCTTTTCAGGGGGCCAAGAGACCCAGTACTTC.

The chain is built from TRBV15 and TRBJ2-1; D uncertain. Trimming left V 1 base short and J 0 bases short, with 7 bases between. This CDR3 has 15 residues. Germline CDR1 reads LNHNV; CDR2 reads YYDKDF (reference sequence). CDR3 coding DNA: TGTGCCACCAGCAGAGGACCGATCTCCTACAATGAGCAGTTCTTC. It is translated as CATSRGPISYNEQFF. Variable domain in full (rest from reference TRBV15 and TRBJ2-1): DAMVIQNPRYQVTQFGKPVTLSCSQTLNHNVMYWYQQKSSQAPKLLFHYYDKDFNNEADTPDNFQSRRPNTSFCFLDIRSPGLGDTAMYLCATSRGPISYNEQFFGPGTRLTVL.

The table lists this clonotype with a count of one. This chain uses TRBV20-1 with TRBJ2-7; 7 bases are shared with TRBD1. V shed 8 bases and J 6 bases; nucleotides not matched to a gene: 10. The length of the CDR3 is 12 residues. CDR1 is DFQATT, CDR2 SNEGSKA, per germline (reference sequence). The DNA of the CDR3 is TGCAGTACCTCAACAGGGGCAGGCGAGCAGTACTTC. It specifies CSTSTGAGEQYF.

The J gene is TRBJ1-2, the V gene TRBV4-2, with a tentative D call TRBD1 (5 bases). CDR3 size: 14 residues. The V end was cut by 0 bases, the J end by 8 bases, with 13 bases between. CDR1 is LGHNA and CDR2 is YNFKEQ in the germline V gene. The CDR3 here is CASSQDIGTGGYTF. CDR3 sequence (DNA): TGTGCCAGCAGCCAAGATATAGGGACCGGGGGCTACACCTTC.

This chain joins TRBV5-1 and TRBJ2-3; D gene uncertain. The CDR3 is 18 residues long. CDR1 is SGHRS and CDR2 is YFSETQ in the germline V gene. The V end was cut by 6 bases, the J end by 6 bases, with 29 bases between. The CDR3 DNA is TGCGCCAGCACCCCGTTAATCGGCCGGACCTTCGCTTTGGATACGCAGTATTTT. It is translated as CASTPLIGRTFALDTQYF.

The rearrangement uses TRBV7-9 and TRBJ1-2; 8 nucleotides line up with TRBD1. J gave up 7 bases and V 2 bases, and 3 bases lay outside the gene matches. Germline CDR1 is SEHNR and CDR2 is FQNEAQ (reference sequence). The length of the CDR3 is 13 residues. The chain's CDR3 is CASSLLTGGGYTF. The CDR3 bases are TGTGCCAGCAGCTTACTTACAGGGGGTGGCTACACCTTC.

The chain is built from TRBV7-9 and TRBJ2-2; D call uncertain. Germline values: CDR1 SEHNR, CDR2 FQNEAQ (reference sequence). V lost 6 bases to trimming and J lost 4 bases, with 6 bases between them. The CDR3 runs 12 residues. CDR3 nucleotides: TGTGCCAGCAGTCGCCCCACCGGGGAGCTGTTTTTT. It encodes CASSRPTGELFF.

The chain has TRBV24-1 and TRBJ2-1; 8 bases fit TRBD1. Germline V gene sequence: CDR1 KGHDR, CDR2 SFDVKD. This CDR3 is 15 amino acids long. Trimming cost V 3 bases and J 6 bases; bases outside gene matches: 6. The CDR3 sequence: CATSDGQGLSNEQFF. The CDR3 DNA follows: TGTGCCACCAGTGATGGACAGGGATTATCCAATGAGCAGTTCTTC.

The V gene is TRBV20-1, the J gene TRBJ2-5, with D hard to call. The CDR3 runs to 10 residues. The V gene's germline CDR1 is DFQATT and CDR2 SNEGSKA (reference sequence). V was shortened by 6 bases and J by 5 bases, with 7 bases between the two germline ends. CDR3 residues: CSAMEETQYF. The CDR3 coding sequence is TGCAGTGCCATGGAGGAGACCCAGTACTTC.

This chain joins TRBV19 and TRBJ1-5; the D is unclear. The germline V gene encodes CDR1 LNHDA and CDR2 SQIVND (reference sequence). The CDR3 consists of 12 residues. Trimming removed 5 bases from V and 6 bases from J, with 8 bases in between. Here the CDR3 DNA reads TGTGCCAGTAGTTACCTCGGTCAGCCCCAGCATTTT. Its translation is CASSYLGQPQHF.

V gene TRBV29-1 combines with J gene TRBJ2-3; possible D gene TRBD2, 6 bases. The CDR3 covers 16 residues. Germline values: CDR1 SQVTM, CDR2 ANQGSEA. Trimming left V 4 bases short and J 4 bases short, with 21 bases between. The chain's CDR3 is CSVAWSPTSSADTQYF. CDR3 bases: TGCAGCGTTGCGTGGTCCCCGACTAGTAGCGCAGATACGCAGTATTTT.

The V call is TRBV20-1, the J call TRBJ2-1; D is undetermined. This CDR3 has 15 amino acids. Germline V CDR1 and CDR2: DFQATT, SNEGSKA (reference sequence). Trimming cost V 3 bases and J 3 bases, with 15 bases left between them. The CDR3 sequence is CSARLLPNIYNEQFF. CDR3 DNA: TGCAGTGCTAGGCTCCTACCGAACATCTACAATGAGCAGTTCTTC.

The gene calls are TRBV30 and TRBJ2-2, with unresolved D. The germline gives CDR1 GTSNPN, CDR2 SVGIG (reference sequence). The CDR3 length is 12 residues. Trimming left V 4 bases short and J 8 bases short, with 11 bases between. CDR3 protein: CAWNRPLGELFF. The CDR3 coding sequence is TGTGCCTGGAATCGACCCTTAGGGGAGCTGTTTTTT. The whole variable domain, remainder taken from reference TRBV30 and TRBJ2-2, is SQTIHQWPATLVQPVGSPLSLECTVEGTSNPNLYWYRQAAGRGLQLLFYSVGIGQISSEVPQNLSASRPQDRQFILSSKKLLLSDSGFYLCAWNRPLGELFFGEGSRLTVL.

The V call is TRBV18, the J call TRBJ1-1; D is ambiguous. Germline assignment: CDR1 KGHSH and CDR2 LQKENI. V was clipped by 0 bases and J by 1 base, with 12 bases between them. This CDR3 region has 16 residues. For the CDR3, the DNA is TGTGCCAGCTCACCACCGAAGGGTGGGAAGAACACTGAAGCTTTCTTT. It yields the protein CASSPPKGGKNTEAFF. Variable domain in full (rest from reference TRBV18 and TRBJ1-1): NAGVMQNPRHLVRRRGQEARLRCSPMKGHSHVYWYRQLPEEGLKFMVYLQKENIIDESGMPKERFSAEFPKEGPSILRIQQVVRGDSAAYFCASSPPKGGKNTEAFFGQGTRLTVV.

The rearrangement uses TRBV27 and TRBJ2-7; D may be TRBD1 (6 bases). V was trimmed by 5 bases and J by 5 bases, leaving 22 bases between them. The CDR3 length is 16 residues. From germline, CDR1 is MNHEY and CDR2 SMNVEV (reference sequence). The chain's CDR3 is CASSKMAGAAIHEQYF. The CDR3, as DNA: TGTGCCAGCAGTAAAATGGCAGGGGCAGCAATCCACGAGCAGTACTTC.

The V call is TRBV30, the J call TRBJ2-1, with TRBD2 identical over 8 bases. The CDR3 totals 18 residues. With 5 bases clipped from V and 7 bases from J, the junction kept 22 bases outside the gene matches. CDR1 and CDR2 (germline): GTSNPN, SVGIG (reference sequence). The CDR3 spells CAWGGPLGEAGVGNEQFF. CDR3 nucleotides: TGTGCCTGGGGGGGACCGCTCGGGGAAGCGGGAGTCGGAAATGAGCAGTTCTTC.

This chain joins TRBV6-5 and TRBJ2-1; possibly TRBD2 for D (6 bases). V gave up 0 bases and J gave up 9 bases, with 15 bases separating them. This CDR3 comprises 15 residues. Germline loops: CDR1 MNHEY, CDR2 SVGAGI. The CDR3 here is CASSYSIVGGSEQFF. The CDR3 DNA sequence: TGTGCCAGCAGTTACTCGATAGTGGGAGGCAGTGAGCAGTTCTTC.

J is TRBJ1-5 and V is TRBV20-1; TRBD1 aligns across 10 bases. Germline V gene lookup returns CDR1 DFQATT and CDR2 SNEGSKA (reference sequence). V shed 5 bases, J shed 4 bases, and the junction held 5 bases outside the gene matches. The CDR3 runs 14 residues. The CDR3 reads CSARQGAPNQPQHF. The DNA of the CDR3 is TGCAGTGCTCGACAGGGGGCCCCGAATCAGCCCCAGCATTTT.

This chain links TRBV6-2 or TRBV6-3 with TRBJ2-1; D may match TRBD1 or TRBD2 (7 bases each). V was pared by 5 bases and J by 6 bases, with 17 bases between. CDR3 size: 15 residues. In germline, CDR1 is MNHEY, CDR2 SVGEGT. The CDR3 spells CASSPGGGGSNEQFF. The CDR3 bases are TGTGCCAGCAGTCCAGGGGGAGGGGGTTCCAATGAGCAGTTCTTC.

The chain links TRBV6-6 to TRBJ1-1; D is unresolved. V was pared by 6 bases and J by 2 bases, with 13 bases between. The CDR3 has 14 amino acids. CDR1 and CDR2 (germline): MNHNY, SVGAGI (reference sequence). CDR3 sequence (DNA): TGTGCCAGCAGCCCCGGGCCCATCAACACTGAAGCTTTCTTT. Translated, it gives CASSPGPINTEAFF.

The chain employs TRBV4-1 and TRBJ1-5, with D hard to call. The germline V gene encodes CDR1 MGHRA and CDR2 YSYEKL. Between the trimmed V and J ends, which lost 1 base and 7 bases, there was a span of 8 bases. The CDR3 loop spans 13 amino acids. CDR3 in DNA: TGCGCCAGCAGCCAAGGCGAGTGGCAGCCCCAGCATTTT. Translating it yields CASSQGEWQPQHF.

J is TRBJ1-5 and V is TRBV3-1, with TRBD1 as a possible D gene (6 bases). V lost 0 bases and J lost 6, with 12 bases in between. Germline V gene lookup returns CDR1 LGHDT and CDR2 YNNKEL (reference sequence). The CDR3 loop spans 15 amino acids. The DNA for the CDR3 is TGTGCCAGCAGCCAAGATTTCAGGGGACGTCAGCCCCAGCATTTT. Its translation: CASSQDFRGRQPQHF.

The chain couples TRBV3-1 to TRBJ2-1; 11 bases are a match to TRBD2. This CDR3 comprises 16 residues. The trim removed 4 bases at V and 7 bases at J, leaving 9 bases unmatched. CDR1 LGHDT and CDR2 YNNKEL come from the germline V gene (reference sequence). CDR3 amino acids: CASSPLAGGGRNEQFF. The CDR3 DNA sequence: TGTGCCAGCAGCCCGCTAGCGGGAGGAGGGAGGAATGAGCAGTTCTTC.

With respect to this clonotype: One junction end does not reproduce the germline sequence, and a read error may be involved. V and J are TRBV7-7 and TRBJ2-1, with a possible D match to TRBD2 (5 bases). The CDR3 contains 15 residues. Germline V CDR1 and CDR2: SSHAT, FNYEAQ (reference sequence). The CDR3: CASSLVLAPYNEQFF. In DNA form, the CDR3 reads TGTGCTAGCAGCTTAGTTCTAGCCCCATACAATGAGCAGTTCTTC. Combining the CDR3 with reference TRBV7-7 and TRBJ2-1 gives the whole variable domain GAGVSQSPRYKVTKRGQDVTLRCDPISSHATLYWYQQALGQGPEFLTYFNYEAQPDKSGLPSDRFSAERPEGSISTLTIQRTEQRDSAMYRCASSLVLAPYNEQFFGPGTRLTVL.